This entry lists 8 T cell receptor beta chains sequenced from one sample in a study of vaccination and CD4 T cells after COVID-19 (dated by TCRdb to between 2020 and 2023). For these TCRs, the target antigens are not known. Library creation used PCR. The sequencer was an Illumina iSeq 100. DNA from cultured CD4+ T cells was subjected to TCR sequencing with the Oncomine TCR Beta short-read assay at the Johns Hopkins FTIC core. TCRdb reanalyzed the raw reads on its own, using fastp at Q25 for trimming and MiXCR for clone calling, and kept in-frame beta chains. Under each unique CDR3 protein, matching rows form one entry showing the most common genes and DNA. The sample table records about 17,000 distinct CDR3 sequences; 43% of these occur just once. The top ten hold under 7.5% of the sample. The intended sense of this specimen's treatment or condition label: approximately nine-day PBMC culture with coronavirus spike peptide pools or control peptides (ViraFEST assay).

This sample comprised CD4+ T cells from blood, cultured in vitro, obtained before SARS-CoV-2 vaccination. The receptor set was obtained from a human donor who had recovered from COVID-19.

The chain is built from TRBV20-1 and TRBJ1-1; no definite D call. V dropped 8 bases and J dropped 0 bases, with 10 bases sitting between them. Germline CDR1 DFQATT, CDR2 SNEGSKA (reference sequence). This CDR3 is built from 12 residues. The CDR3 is CSPPPLNTEAFF. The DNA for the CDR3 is TGCAGTCCCCCCCCGTTGAACACTGAAGCTTTCTTT.

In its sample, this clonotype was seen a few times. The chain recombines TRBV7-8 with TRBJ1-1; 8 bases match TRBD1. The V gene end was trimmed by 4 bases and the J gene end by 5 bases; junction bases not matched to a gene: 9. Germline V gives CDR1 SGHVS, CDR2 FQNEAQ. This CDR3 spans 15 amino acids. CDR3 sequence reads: CASSSRTGLSTEAFF. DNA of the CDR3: TGTGCCAGCAGCTCCCGGACAGGGTTATCGACTGAAGCTTTCTTT.

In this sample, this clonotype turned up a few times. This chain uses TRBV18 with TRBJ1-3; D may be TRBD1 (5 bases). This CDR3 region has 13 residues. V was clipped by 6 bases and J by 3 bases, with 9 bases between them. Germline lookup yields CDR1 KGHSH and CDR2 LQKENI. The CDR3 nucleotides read TGTGCCAGCTCGATGACAGATGGAAACACCATATATTTT. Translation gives CASSMTDGNTIYF.

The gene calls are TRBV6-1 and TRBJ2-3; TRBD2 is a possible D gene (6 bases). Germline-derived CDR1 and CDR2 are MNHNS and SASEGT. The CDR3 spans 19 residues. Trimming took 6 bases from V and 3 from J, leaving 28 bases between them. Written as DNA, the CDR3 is TGTGCCAGCAGCGTCGTCGGAGGCGGTTACGGGAGCCCGACAGATACGCAGTATTTT. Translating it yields CASSVVGGGYGSPTDTQYF.

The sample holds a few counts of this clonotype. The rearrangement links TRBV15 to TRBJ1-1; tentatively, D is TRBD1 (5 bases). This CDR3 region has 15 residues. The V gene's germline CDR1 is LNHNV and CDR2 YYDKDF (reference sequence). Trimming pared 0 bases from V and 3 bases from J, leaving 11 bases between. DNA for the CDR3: TGTGCCACCAGCAGAGATCTGGCCAGGGACACTGAAGCTTTCTTT. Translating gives CATSRDLARDTEAFF.

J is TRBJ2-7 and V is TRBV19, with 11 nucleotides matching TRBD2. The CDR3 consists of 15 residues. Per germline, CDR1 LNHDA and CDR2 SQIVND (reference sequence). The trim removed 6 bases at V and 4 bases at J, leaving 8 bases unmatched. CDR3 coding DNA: TGTGCCAGTAGCAGGATAGCGGGAGGGAATTACGAGCAGTACTTC. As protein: CASSRIAGGNYEQYF.

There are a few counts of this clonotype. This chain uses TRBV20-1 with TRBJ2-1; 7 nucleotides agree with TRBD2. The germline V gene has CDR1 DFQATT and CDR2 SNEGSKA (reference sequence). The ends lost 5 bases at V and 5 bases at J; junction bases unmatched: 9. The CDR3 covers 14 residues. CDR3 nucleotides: TGCAGTGCTTTTTCCAGCGGGATCCACAATGAGCAGTTCTTC. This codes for CSAFSSGIHNEQFF.

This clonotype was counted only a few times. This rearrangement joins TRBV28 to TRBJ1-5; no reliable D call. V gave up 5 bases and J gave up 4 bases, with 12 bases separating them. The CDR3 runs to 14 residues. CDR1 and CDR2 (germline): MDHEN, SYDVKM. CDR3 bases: TGTGCCAGCAGTCAGCAGGTCGGGAATCAGCCCCAGCATTTT. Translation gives CASSQQVGNQPQHF.